This is a list of T cell receptor beta chains from one sample in a study of regulatory T cells in long-lasting Graves disease. TCRdb re-called the multiplex PCR reads with MiXCR, one entry per CDR3 protein. The data show around 420,000 distinct CDR3 sequences, around 16% seen once. The same data also went into a second study, on T cells in Graves' hyperthyroidism and ophthalmopathy.

Sample: peripheral blood mononuclear cells (PBMCs), taken at new diagnosis, from a patient treated with antithyroid drugs. The source of these receptors is a woman between 40 and 50 years old with Graves disease. Each CDR3 is given with its conserved first and last residue. Fields, in order: clone size, D gene, J gene, V gene, CDR3 protein, CDR3 DNA. A D gene is named only where the DNA matches it firmly. Only part of the rows carry a size: once, few, many, or a class if the clone is expanded.

NA,TRBD1,TRBJ2-2,TRBV20-1,CSAAGQGETGELFF,TGCAGTGCTGCCGGACAGGGGGAGACCGGGGAGCTGTTTTTT
many,NA,TRBJ1-5,TRBV28,CASSLNTGKGNQPQHF,TGTGCCAGCAGTTTAAATACGGGGAAAGGCAATCAGCCCCAGCATTTT
many,NA,TRBJ2-1,TRBV5-1,CASSIGTTGHNEQFF,TGCGCCAGCAGCATAGGGACAACCGGGCACAATGAGCAGTTCTTC
many,TRBD2,TRBJ2-7,TRBV25-1,CASSESVAGGPFEQYF,TGTGCCAGCAGTGAATCTGTAGCGGGAGGGCCCTTCGAGCAGTACTTC
NA,NA,TRBJ2-5,TRBV7-3,CASSAGLGGGETQYF,TGTGCCAGCAGCGCGGGTCTAGGGGGGGGAGAGACCCAGTACTTC
many,NA,TRBJ2-1,TRBV28,CASSSVGLSYNEQFF,TGTGCCAGCAGTTCGGTGGGCCTCTCCTACAATGAGCAGTTCTTC
NA,NA,TRBJ2-7,TRBV5-6,CASSLGQQTYEQYF,TGTGCCAGCAGCTTGGGGCAGCAAACCTACGAGCAGTACTTC
NA,TRBD1,TRBJ2-7,TRBV7-6,CASSLGGQVQYEQYF,TGTGCCAGCAGCTTAGGGGGACAGGTCCAATACGAGCAGTACTTC
many,TRBD2,TRBJ2-7,TRBV3-1,CASSQEASGTLLAYEQYF,TGTGCCAGCAGCCAAGAAGCTAGCGGGACCTTACTAGCTTACGAGCAGTACTTC
many,TRBD1,TRBJ2-1,TRBV30,CAWLTDRGHDEQFF,TGTGCCTGGTTGACCGACAGGGGGCACGATGAGCAGTTCTTC
NA,NA,TRBJ2-3,TRBV20-1,CSARGLNTDTQYF,TGCAGTGCTAGGGGACTGAACACAGATACGCAGTATTTT
NA,TRBD1,TRBJ1-1,TRBV12-3/TRBV12-4,CASSLDPGQAYNTEAFF,TGTGCCAGCAGTTTAGACCCGGGACAGGCTTATAACACTGAAGCTTTCTTT
many,TRBD2,TRBJ2-7,TRBV2,CASSATRGRAGVREQYF,TGTGCCAGCAGCGCCACCCGAGGTAGAGCGGGAGTTCGCGAGCAGTACTTC
many,NA,TRBJ1-5,TRBV27,CASSPGAPNQPQHF,TGTGCCAGCAGTCCCGGGGCTCCTAATCAGCCCCAGCATTTT
many,TRBD2,TRBJ2-1,TRBV14,CASSQRLAAYNEQFF,TGTGCCAGCAGCCAAAGACTAGCGGCTTACAATGAGCAGTTCTTC
many,TRBD2,TRBJ2-3,TRBV24-1,CATSDPAGRETSTDTQYF,TGTGCCACCAGTGATCCCGCGGGGCGGGAGACAAGCACAGATACGCAGTATTTT
many,NA,TRBJ2-7,TRBV29-1,CSVEVSGATYEQYF,TGCAGCGTTGAAGTCTCGGGAGCCACCTACGAGCAGTACTTC
NA,TRBD2,TRBJ2-1,TRBV7-3,CASSLTGGTYNEQFF,TGTGCCAGCAGCTTAACGGGAGGGACCTACAATGAGCAGTTCTTC
many,TRBD1,TRBJ1-2,TRBV7-8,CASSPTGIYGYTF,TGTGCCAGCAGCCCGACAGGGATCTATGGCTACACCTTC
many,TRBD1,TRBJ1-1,TRBV12-3/TRBV12-4,CASSLPGQGRGTEAFF,TGTGCCAGCAGTCTCCCGGGACAGGGTAGGGGCACTGAAGCTTTCTTT
many,NA,TRBJ1-2,TRBV19,CASSIDGPRGGYTF,TGTGCCAGTAGTATTGACGGACCCAGGGGTGGCTACACCTTC
many,NA,TRBJ2-2,TRBV6-4,CASSEALLGGANTGELFF,TGTGCCAGCAGTGAAGCGCTTCTTGGCGGGGCGAACACCGGGGAGCTGTTTTTT
few,TRBD1,TRBJ2-3,TRBV5-1,CASSLTRGLADTQYF,TGCGCCAGCAGCTTGACCAGGGGGCTGGCAGATACGCAGTATTTT
few,NA,TRBJ2-1,TRBV24-1,CATSDEGNEQFF,TGTGCCACCAGTGATGAAGGTAATGAGCAGTTCTTC
NA,NA,TRBJ1-5,TRBV9,CASSVEGDEYQPQHF,TGTGCCAGCAGCGTAGAGGGGGACGAATATCAGCCCCAGCATTTT
many,NA,TRBJ1-5,TRBV7-2,CASSLDTHQPQHF,TGTGCCAGCAGCTTGGACACCCATCAGCCCCAGCATTTT
many,TRBD1,TRBJ2-3,TRBV7-9,CASRRDSSDTQYF,TGTGCCAGCAGACGGGACAGCTCAGATACGCAGTATTTT
many,TRBD2,TRBJ2-1,TRBV7-8,CASSLLAGWGEQFF,TGTGCCAGCAGCTTACTAGCGGGATGGGGTGAGCAGTTCTTC
many,TRBD2,TRBJ2-1,TRBV15,CATSRAPGLAVESSYNEQFF,TGTGCCACCAGCAGAGCGCCGGGACTAGCGGTAGAGAGCTCCTACAATGAGCAGTTCTTC
many,NA,TRBJ2-1,TRBV3-1,CASSQVRHLEQFF,TGTGCCAGCAGCCAAGTAAGGCATCTTGAGCAGTTCTTC
many,NA,TRBJ2-1,TRBV5-1,CASSLGLPSSYNEQFF,TGCGCCAGCAGCTTGGGACTTCCGAGCTCCTACAATGAGCAGTTCTTC
many,NA,TRBJ1-6,TRBV10-3,CAITPGRDSPLHF,TGTGCCATCACCCCGGGGAGGGATTCACCCCTCCACTTT
NA,NA,TRBJ1-1,TRBV4-1,CASSQGENTEAFF,TGCGCCAGCAGCCAAGGAGAGAACACTGAAGCTTTCTTT
many,NA,TRBJ2-3,TRBV27,CASSVALGDLTDTQYF,TGTGCCAGCAGTGTGGCCCTGGGGGATCTGACAGATACGCAGTATTTT
many,NA,TRBJ2-1,TRBV20-1,CSAPRRGVGSNEQFF,TGCAGTGCTCCTAGGAGGGGAGTGGGGTCCAATGAGCAGTTCTTC
NA,NA,TRBJ1-1,TRBV12-3/TRBV12-4,CASSYRGPNGGNTEAFF,TGTGCCAGCAGCTATCGTGGGCCTAATGGGGGGAACACTGAAGCTTTCTTT
many,NA,TRBJ1-3,TRBV3-1,CASSLHDTSGNTIYF,TGTGCCAGCAGCCTACACGACACCTCTGGAAACACCATATATTTT
many,TRBD2,TRBJ2-3,TRBV10-3,CAISDLIAGGHHSTTDTQYF,TGTGCCATCAGCGACTTAATAGCGGGAGGACACCACAGCACCACAGATACGCAGTATTTT
NA,NA,TRBJ2-5,TRBV5-1,CASSQNRGGGETQYF,TGCGCCAGCAGCCAGAACAGGGGAGGTGGAGAGACCCAGTACTTC
many,NA,TRBJ1-5,TRBV12-3/TRBV12-4,CASSWEEGDQPQHF,TGTGCCAGCAGTTGGGAGGAGGGTGATCAGCCCCAGCATTTT
many,NA,TRBJ1-1,TRBV7-9,CASSLGVEAFF,TGTGCCAGCAGCTTAGGGGTTGAAGCTTTCTTT
many,TRBD2,TRBJ2-5,TRBV7-2,CASSLGRGLASGRAKETQYF,TGTGCCAGCAGCTTAGGTCGGGGATTGGCTAGCGGGAGAGCGAAAGAGACCCAGTACTTC
many,NA,TRBJ1-5,TRBV7-2,CASSQGPRQPQHF,TGTGCCAGCAGCCAGGGACCCCGTCAGCCCCAGCATTTT
NA,NA,TRBJ2-1,TRBV20-1,CSALTGETYNEQFF,TGCAGTGCTTTGACAGGTGAAACCTACAATGAGCAGTTCTTC
many,NA,TRBJ2-1,TRBV30,CAWSGFSEGEQFF,TGTGCCTGGAGTGGGTTCAGCGAAGGTGAGCAGTTCTTC
many,TRBD2,TRBJ2-3,TRBV25-1,CASSESPTSGPPTDTQYF,TGTGCCAGCAGTGAATCTCCTACTAGCGGACCTCCCACAGATACGCAGTATTTT
many,TRBD2,TRBJ2-3,TRBV28,CASSHPAFQRTSRSDTQYF,TGTGCCAGCAGCCACCCAGCCTTCCAGAGGACTAGCAGGTCAGATACGCAGTATTTT
many,NA,TRBJ2-1,TRBV27,CASSRGDGYNEQFF,TGTGCCAGCAGCAGGGGGGACGGCTACAATGAGCAGTTCTTC
many,TRBD2,TRBJ2-1,TRBV7-9,CASSSGPSGSYNEQFF,TGTGCCAGCAGCTCCGGCCCTAGCGGCTCCTACAATGAGCAGTTCTTC
few,TRBD1,TRBJ1-2,TRBV4-3,CASSQETQGAHGYTF,TGCGCCAGCAGCCAAGAGACCCAGGGGGCGCATGGCTACACCTTC
many,NA,TRBJ2-3,TRBV2,CASSGGGTDTQYF,TGTGCCAGCAGTGGGGGGGGCACAGATACGCAGTATTTT